These 18 T cell receptor beta chains were sequenced from one sample in a study of T cell changes during pregnancy in multiple sclerosis. Clones were read by immunoSEQ multiplex PCR, and TCRdb kept only the in-frame ones, dropping some. The repertoire holds about 59,000 clones, around 94% seen once, with 2.5% to 3% in the top ten. The starting material was CD8+ T cells from peripheral blood mononuclear cells, obtained after pregnancy. Receptor source: a female donor with multiple sclerosis, enrolled in a pregnancy study.

J is TRBJ2-3 and V is TRBV7-2; 8 positions match TRBD1. From germline, CDR1 is SGHTA and CDR2 FQGNSA. The CDR3 loop spans 15 amino acids. V lost 5 bases to trimming and J lost 0 bases; unmatched junction nucleotides: 4. This CDR3 reads CASSPRTGSTDTQYF. Written as DNA, the CDR3 is TGTGCCAGCAGCCCACGGACAGGGAGCACAGATACGCAGTATTTT.

The CDR3 nucleotides are TGTGCCAGCAGCGTAACTAGCGGGATCTACAATGAGCAGTTCTTC. It is translated as CASSVTSGIYNEQFF. This chain links TRBV9 with TRBJ2-1; TRBD2 matches at 10 bases. CDR3 length equals 15 residues. Losses at the gene ends were 1 base for V and 3 bases for J; bases not matched to a gene: 1. CDR1 SGDLS and CDR2 YYNGEE come from the germline V gene. Full variable domain (outside the CDR3, taken from reference TRBV9 and TRBJ2-1): DSGVTQTPKHLITATGQRVTLRCSPRSGDLSVYWYQQSLDQGLQFLIQYYNGEERAKGNILERFSAQQFPDLHSELNLSSLELGDSALYFCASSVTSGIYNEQFFGPGTRLTVL.

The chain links TRBV4-1 to TRBJ2-5; TRBD2 matches 11 bases. The V and J ends lost 2 bases and 1 base, in that order; junction bases with no gene match: 6. Per germline, CDR1 MGHRA and CDR2 YSYEKL. This CDR3 contains 17 residues. CDR3: CASSQPLAGGIQETQYF. In nucleotides, the CDR3 is TGCGCCAGCAGCCAACCCCTAGCGGGAGGTATCCAAGAGACCCAGTACTTC.

The V call is TRBV5-1, the J call TRBJ2-1; 7 positions agree with TRBD2. Trimming at V came to 4 bases and at J to 8 bases, leaving 3 bases not matched to a gene. The CDR3 consists of 12 residues. The germline V gene has CDR1 SGHRS and CDR2 YFSETQ. The CDR3 DNA sequence: TGCGCCAGCAGCGAGGGAGGGCATGAGCAGTTCTTC. This translates into CASSEGGHEQFF.

The genes are TRBV4-2 and TRBJ2-3; 7 bases are a match to TRBD1. V shed 1 base and J 5 bases; nucleotides not matched to a gene: 12. The CDR3 has 17 residues. Germline assignment: CDR1 LGHNA and CDR2 YNFKEQ. This CDR3 reads CASSQVEGAAFLDTQYF. CDR3 coding DNA: TGTGCCAGCAGCCAAGTTGAGGGGGCGGCCTTTTTAGATACGCAGTATTTT.

The CDR3 protein is CASSLRHPNGYTF. As DNA, the CDR3 is TGTGCCAGCAGTTTACGACACCCGAATGGCTACACCTTC. V and J are TRBV28 and TRBJ1-2; no firm D call. This CDR3 spans 13 amino acids. V was shortened by 2 bases and J by 6 bases, with 10 bases between the two germline ends. Germline V gene data show CDR1 as MDHEN and CDR2 as SYDVKM.

Only one count was recorded for this clone. CDR3 nucleotide sequence: TGTGCCAGCAGCGCCTCGCTAGCAAGCTCCTACGAGCAGTACTTC. It yields the protein CASSASLASSYEQYF. The chain employs TRBV5-4 and TRBJ2-7; possibly TRBD2 for D (5 bases). Per the germline V gene, CDR1 is SGHNT and CDR2 is YYREEE (reference sequence). The CDR3 length is 15 residues. Trimming took off 4 bases at V and 0 bases at J, with 14 bases between the two ends.

The chain is built from TRBV29-1 and TRBJ2-7; 10 positions agree with TRBD1. Trimming at V came to 4 bases and at J to 6 bases, leaving 3 bases not matched to a gene. CDR1 and CDR2 from the germline V gene are SQVTM and ANQGSEA. The CDR3 runs to 12 residues. CDR3 in DNA: TGCAGCGTTGTGGGGACAGGGGCCGAGCAGTACTTC. Translated: CSVVGTGAEQYF.

This chain links TRBV7-9 with TRBJ2-5; 10 bases align to TRBD2. The germline gives CDR1 SEHNR, CDR2 FQNEAQ (reference sequence). The CDR3 runs to 14 residues. The V gene end was trimmed by 5 bases and the J gene end by 3 bases; junction bases not matched to a gene: 3. The CDR3 is CASSRAGGEETQYF. The CDR3 bases are TGTGCCAGCAGCCGAGCGGGAGGGGAAGAGACCCAGTACTTC.

The V gene is TRBV7-9, the J gene TRBJ2-7; TRBD2 aligns across 9 bases. This CDR3 has 15 residues. The ends lost 6 bases at V and 0 bases at J; junction bases unmatched: 6. Germline V CDR1 and CDR2: SEHNR, FQNEAQ (reference sequence). This CDR3 reads CASSTTSGSSYEQYF. CDR3 DNA: TGTGCCAGCAGTACGACTAGCGGAAGCTCCTACGAGCAGTACTTC.

This chain uses TRBV5-3 with TRBJ1-5; 9 bases fit TRBD1. TRBV5-3 is an ORF for which the function is uncertain. CDR3 length: 17 residues. The V gene end was trimmed by 0 bases and the J gene end by 7 bases; junction bases not matched to a gene: 11. The CDR3, as DNA: TGTGCCAGAAGCTTGGGGGACAGGGTGGGGCGTCGCCAGCCCCAGCATTTT. Translated, it gives CARSLGDRVGRRQPQHF.

This rearrangement joins TRBV30 to TRBJ2-1; 12 nucleotides align to TRBD2. Trimming removed 5 bases from V and 7 bases from J; junction bases left unmatched: 6. The germline V gene encodes CDR1 GTSNPN and CDR2 SVGIG (reference sequence). The CDR3 has 14 residues. The CDR3 DNA reads as TGTGCCTGGGGCCTAGCGGGAGGGGAAAATGAGCAGTTCTTC. Translation gives CAWGLAGGENEQFF.

This chain links TRBV6-1 with TRBJ2-4; TRBD1 agrees at 10 bases. Germline V gene sequence: CDR1 MNHNS, CDR2 SASEGT. Trimming removed 8 bases from V and 7 bases from J; junction bases left unmatched: 8. This CDR3 is built from 14 residues. CDR3 sequence (DNA): TGTGCCAGCCGGACTCCGGGACAGGGGAACATTCAGTACTTC. It is translated as CASRTPGQGNIQYF.

This clone has just a few counts. V usage is TRBV2 and J usage is TRBJ1-2, with TRBD1 as a possible D gene (6 bases). The CDR3 has 14 residues. In germline, CDR1 is SNHLY, CDR2 FYNNEI. The V gene lost 5 bases and the J gene lost 4 bases, with 14 bases spanning the gap. The CDR3 protein is CASSNKGGVYGYTF. CDR3 in DNA: TGTGCCAGCAGTAATAAGGGGGGGGTCTATGGCTACACCTTC. Full variable domain (rest looked up from reference TRBV2 and TRBJ1-2): EPEVTQTPSHQVTQMGQEVILRCVPISNHLYFYWYRQILGQKVEFLVSFYNNEISEKSEIFDDQFSVERPDGSNFTLKIRSTKLEDSAMYFCASSNKGGVYGYTFGSGTRLTVV.

The rearrangement joins TRBV30 to TRBJ2-1; 13 nucleotides agree with TRBD2. Germline loops: CDR1 GTSNPN, CDR2 SVGIG (reference sequence). The CDR3 runs 15 residues. Trimming cost V 4 bases and J 6 bases; bases outside gene matches: 6. CDR3 in amino acids: CAWTLGLAGANEQFF. Here the CDR3 DNA reads TGTGCCTGGACCCTCGGACTAGCGGGAGCCAATGAGCAGTTCTTC.

V is TRBV7-9 and J is TRBJ2-7; D might be TRBD2 (6 bases). Germline CDR1 and CDR2: SEHNR and FQNEAQ (reference sequence). V was clipped by 3 bases and J by 5 bases, with 20 bases between them. The CDR3 covers 16 residues. This chain's CDR3 is CASSFRTRENDHEQYF. For the CDR3, the DNA is TGTGCCAGCAGCTTCCGGACCCGGGAGAACGATCACGAGCAGTACTTC.

The count of this clone is one. The rearrangement joins TRBV19 to TRBJ1-1; 8 nucleotides agree with TRBD1. Germline assignment: CDR1 LNHDA and CDR2 SQIVND (reference sequence). Losses at the gene ends were 7 bases for V and 11 bases for J; bases not matched to a gene: 9. The CDR3 is 12 residues long. The CDR3 DNA follows: TGTGCCAGTAATCAGGGGGCTGTAGAGGCTTTCTTT. Protein product: CASNQGAVEAFF.

This chain joins TRBV9 and TRBJ2-1; 8 positions match TRBD2. V lost 6 bases, J lost 7 bases, and 12 bases stayed unmatched. There are 15 residues in the CDR3. Germline CDR1 SGDLS, CDR2 YYNGEE. This chain's CDR3 is CASTPGGRAMNEQFF. CDR3 in DNA: TGTGCCAGCACTCCGGGGGGGAGGGCCATGAATGAGCAGTTCTTC.